What follows describes a single T cell receptor beta chain. The data were produced by immunoSEQ multiplex PCR, yet TCRdb's version contains in-frame clones alone and is incomplete. The table shows more than 25,000 clones, with over 85% occurring only once. These data are taken from a study of graft-versus-host responses after intestinal transplantation. V was shortened by 4 bases and J by 3 bases, with 12 bases between the two germline ends. Per the germline V gene, CDR1 is MNHNY and CDR2 is SVGAGI (reference sequence). This CDR3 comprises 14 residues. This receptor was taken from a human patient who received an intestinal transplant, so some T cells may come from the graft donor. The chain links TRBV6-6 to TRBJ1-2; tentative D call: TRBD1 (5 bases). The specimen was PBMCs, collected 18 days after transplant. The CDR3 loop reads CASSSDGTDYGYTF. Written as DNA, the CDR3 is TGTGCCAGCAGTTCCGACGGGACGGACTATGGCTACACCTTC.